This T cell receptor (beta chain) comes out of a study of T cells in Graves' hyperthyroidism and ophthalmopathy. TCR beta CDR3 region amplification was performed from RNA transcripts. During a first-round RT-PCR of the TCR CDR3, the HTBI primer set was used. Via MiXCR, TCRdb re-called the multiplex PCR reads, giving one row per CDR3 protein. This sample has about 480,000 distinct CDR3 sequences, with about 22% found just once. The V and J ends lost 4 bases and 2 bases, in that order; junction bases with no gene match: 8. CDR3 length: 16 amino acids. In germline, CDR1 is MNHEY, CDR2 SVGEGT. This clonotype was seen many times.

V and J are TRBV6-2 or TRBV6-3 and TRBJ2-1; TRBD2 matches at 7 bases. Material: blood. The sequence was collected from a woman aged 70-85 years with Graves' ophthalmopathy. The CDR3 loop is CASSSQSSGPYNEQFF. The DNA for the CDR3 is TGTGCCAGCAGTTCACAATCTAGCGGACCCTACAATGAGCAGTTCTTC.